The rows below give T cell receptor beta chains drawn from one sample of a study of T cell clones after liver transplantation. Data came from immunoSEQ multiplex PCR; TCRdb stores just in-frame clones and leaves some out. The sample comprises around 100,000 clones, about 81% of which are singletons, and approximately 3% rests with the top ten. Sequencing was performed on CD4+ T cells from blood, taken approximately 4 years after liver transplant. The source is a human patient who received a liver transplant. The T cells may partly be graft donor cells. CDR3s leave out the opening cysteine and the closing phenylalanine or tryptophan. The D gene is left open where the match is weak.

d_call: -
v_call: TRBV28
j_call: TRBJ2-7
cdr3_aa: ASSLGTGTTRRLGEQY

d_call: -
v_call: TRBV5-1
j_call: TRBJ2-3
cdr3_aa: ASSLDRDTQY

d_call: TRBD2
v_call: TRBV27
j_call: TRBJ2-1
cdr3_aa: ASSLRLAGGISYNEQF

d_call: -
v_call: TRBV7-3
j_call: TRBJ2-2
cdr3_aa: ASSVTRTGELF

d_call: -
v_call: TRBV18
j_call: TRBJ1-2
cdr3_aa: ASSPRGREDGYT

d_call: -
v_call: TRBV15
j_call: TRBJ2-5
cdr3_aa: ATSRGRTEETQY

d_call: TRBD1
v_call: TRBV7-2
j_call: TRBJ2-1
cdr3_aa: ASSFRDRAGDEQF

d_call: TRBD1
v_call: TRBV25-1
j_call: TRBJ1-1
cdr3_aa: ASKETGGAF

d_call: -
v_call: TRBV7-3
j_call: TRBJ2-1
cdr3_aa: ASSSGPNNEQF

d_call: TRBD2
v_call: TRBV2
j_call: TRBJ2-7
cdr3_aa: ASRRESHEQY

d_call: -
v_call: TRBV6-5
j_call: TRBJ1-5
cdr3_aa: ASRRTDRGNQPQH

d_call: -
v_call: TRBV27
j_call: TRBJ2-2
cdr3_aa: ASSHRRDSLNTGELF

d_call: -
v_call: TRBV7-8
j_call: TRBJ1-2
cdr3_aa: ASSPEGRDGYT

d_call: -
v_call: TRBV7-9
j_call: TRBJ1-1
cdr3_aa: ASRKTDMNTEAF

d_call: -
v_call: TRBV7-2
j_call: TRBJ1-2
cdr3_aa: ASSLATDYGYT

d_call: -
v_call: TRBV20-1
j_call: TRBJ2-7
cdr3_aa: SAPARYEQY

d_call: -
v_call: TRBV5-4
j_call: TRBJ2-7
cdr3_aa: ASSTPGPSTYEQY

d_call: -
v_call: TRBV29-1
j_call: TRBJ2-1
cdr3_aa: SVGLGGQVYNEQF

d_call: -
v_call: TRBV7-9
j_call: TRBJ2-4
cdr3_aa: AVGAARKNIQY

d_call: -
v_call: TRBV29-1
j_call: TRBJ1-2
cdr3_aa: SVIPTEANYGYT

d_call: -
v_call: TRBV28
j_call: TRBJ1-1
cdr3_aa: ASSIRSSLRTF

d_call: -
v_call: TRBV6-5
j_call: TRBJ2-1
cdr3_aa: ASSPQSYNEQF

d_call: -
v_call: TRBV30
j_call: TRBJ1-5
cdr3_aa: AWSSGNQPQH

d_call: TRBD2
v_call: TRBV7-9
j_call: TRBJ2-1
cdr3_aa: AIGGRRSNEQF

d_call: TRBD1
v_call: TRBV13
j_call: TRBJ2-1
cdr3_aa: ASRRQGANEQF

d_call: TRBD1
v_call: TRBV6-5
j_call: TRBJ2-1
cdr3_aa: ASSYSGGGYNEQF

d_call: -
v_call: TRBV7-2
j_call: TRBJ2-3
cdr3_aa: ASPPLPTTDTQY

d_call: TRBD1
v_call: TRBV13
j_call: TRBJ1-3
cdr3_aa: ASSRSWGGQGGGNTIY

d_call: TRBD1
v_call: TRBV28
j_call: TRBJ1-1
cdr3_aa: ASRPQGENTEAF

d_call: -
v_call: TRBV19
j_call: TRBJ2-1
cdr3_aa: ASSPRGSYNEQF

d_call: -
v_call: TRBV6-5
j_call: TRBJ2-7
cdr3_aa: ASKGGVSTYEQY

d_call: TRBD1
v_call: TRBV27
j_call: TRBJ2-7
cdr3_aa: ASSLSRGQGIYEQY

d_call: -
v_call: TRBV7-2
j_call: TRBJ1-1
cdr3_aa: ASSLPTGRRAF

d_call: TRBD1
v_call: TRBV18
j_call: TRBJ1-1
cdr3_aa: ASSRKGGEGTEAF

d_call: TRBD2
v_call: TRBV18
j_call: TRBJ2-7
cdr3_aa: ASFTGTGGGEQY

d_call: -
v_call: TRBV5-6
j_call: TRBJ2-5
cdr3_aa: ASSFDGRKETQY

d_call: -
v_call: TRBV11-2
j_call: TRBJ2-7
cdr3_aa: ASSLGRQGFYEQY

d_call: -
v_call: TRBV27
j_call: TRBJ2-1
cdr3_aa: ASSSTSGALRDEQF

d_call: -
v_call: TRBV5-6
j_call: TRBJ1-2
cdr3_aa: ASSLTLGGSYGYT

d_call: -
v_call: TRBV5-4
j_call: TRBJ2-1
cdr3_aa: ASSLVGGSYNEQF

d_call: -
v_call: TRBV2
j_call: TRBJ2-2
cdr3_aa: ASSEEGPIAGELF